The following is a T cell receptor beta chain sequence with its context. Its antigen remains unknown. It was with 60 Vbeta and 13 Jbeta primers that the PCR ran. Method: immunoSEQ multiplex PCR; TCRdb's copy keeps in-frame clones and lacks some. The sample lists fewer than 200,000 clones; roughly 85% were seen once. This entry belongs to a study of cytomegalovirus exposure and HLA in healthy donors. General study findings and limits: In an earlier analysis, about 90% or about 30%: the productive usage of most TCR beta V segments. In a later analysis, TCR beta V- and J-gene trimming was associated with a missense DCLRE1C variant. Associated with cytomegalovirus, according to the listing, were 150 to 200 TCR beta chains.

The CDR3 extends over 12 amino acids. The germline gives CDR1 LNHNV, CDR2 YYDKDF (reference sequence). With 3 bases removed from V and 6 bases from J, the gap between germline ends came to 7 bases. Sequenced sample: PBMCs. The V call is TRBV15, the J call TRBJ2-3, with D possibly matching TRBD2 (5 bases). The sequence was collected from a woman aged 50 to 60 in good health and CMV-seropositive. CDR3 nucleotides: TGTGCCACCAGCAGCCCGGGGGATACGCAGTATTTT. Translation gives CATSSPGDTQYF. Full variable domain (rest looked up from reference TRBV15 and TRBJ2-3): DAMVIQNPRYQVTQFGKPVTLSCSQTLNHNVMYWYQQKSSQAPKLLFHYYDKDFNNEADTPDNFQSRRPNTSFCFLDIRSPGLGDTAMYLCATSSPGDTQYFGPGTRLTVL.